The 16 T cell receptor beta chains given below trace back to one sample, sequenced in a study of beta chain features in type 1 diabetes. Findings and limits, study-wide: TCRB CDR3s from Type 1 diabetes patients were moderately but significantly shorter in all four CD4+ subsets.

Their recognized antigens are unknown. TCRB transcripts that were expressed got sequenced, as all of the isolated RNA had been reverse transcribed. The repertoire was sequenced with immunoSEQ multiplex PCR; TCRdb's copy has only in-frame clones and lacks some. The top ten clones hold 0.012% of a sample with a few hundred thousand clones, approximately 24% of them seen once. The material sequenced was naive CD4+ T cells from blood. Every receptor here comes from a woman aged 30 to 39 with type 1 diabetes.

This clone appeared a few times. V is TRBV19 and J is TRBJ2-5, with TRBD2 matching over 11 bases. This CDR3 is built from 15 residues. The V and J ends lost 4 bases and 4 bases, in that order; junction bases with no gene match: 5. Germline CDR1 and CDR2: LNHDA and SQIVND (reference sequence). The CDR3 here is CASSTLLAGGETQYF. DNA for the CDR3: TGTGCCAGTAGTACCCTCCTAGCGGGAGGAGAGACCCAGTACTTC.

This chain uses TRBV30 with TRBJ1-1; TRBD1 matches at 8 bases. The CDR3 sequence is 12 residues long. From germline, CDR1 is GTSNPN and CDR2 SVGIG (reference sequence). The V segment lost 1 base and the J segment 7 bases; nucleotides outside the gene matches: 2. This chain's CDR3 is CAWSGQGFEAFF. The CDR3, as DNA: TGTGCCTGGAGTGGACAGGGGTTTGAAGCTTTCTTT.

This chain connects TRBV5-1 to TRBJ2-7, with 8 bases matching TRBD2. This CDR3 region has 14 residues. Germline V gene sequence: CDR1 SGHRS, CDR2 YFSETQ. V was pared by 0 bases and J by 5 bases, with 4 bases of the junction left unmatched. The CDR3, as DNA: TGCGCCAGCAGCTTGGGCGGGAGGCTGGACGAGCAGTACTTC. It encodes CASSLGGRLDEQYF.

The rearrangement uses TRBV5-4 and TRBJ1-2; 7 bases align to TRBD1. V gave up 1 base and J gave up 2 bases; unmatched junction bases: 2. The CDR3 is 14 residues long. Germline CDR1 SGHNT, CDR2 YYREEE (reference sequence). The chain's CDR3 is CASSLQQGNYGYTF. CDR3 DNA sequence: TGTGCCAGCAGCTTGCAACAGGGGAACTATGGCTACACCTTC. The full variable domain, its missing parts supplied by reference TRBV5-4 and TRBJ1-2, is ETGVTQSPTHLIKTRGQQVTLRCSSQSGHNTVSWYQQALGQGPQFIFQYYREEENGRGNFPPRFSGLQFPNYSSELNVNALELDDSALYLCASSLQQGNYGYTFGSGTRLTVV.

V is TRBV4-1 and J is TRBJ1-5; 7 bases line up with TRBD1. Germline loops: CDR1 MGHRA, CDR2 YSYEKL. V lost 3 bases to trimming and J lost 3 bases; unmatched junction nucleotides: 8. CDR3 size: 16 residues. The CDR3 protein is CASSQSRTGYNQPQHF. The CDR3 coding sequence is TGCGCCAGCAGCCAGAGCAGGACAGGTTACAATCAGCCCCAGCATTTT.

The CDR3 protein is CASSTGQVKNIQYF. The CDR3 coding sequence is TGTGCCAGCAGCACGGGACAGGTCAAAAACATTCAGTACTTC. The J gene is TRBJ2-4, the V gene TRBV7-2; 8 bases match TRBD1. There are 14 residues in the CDR3. CDR1 and CDR2 from the germline V gene are SGHTA and FQGNSA. V was clipped by 5 bases and J by 3 bases; unmatched bases: 3.

The chain links TRBV19 to TRBJ2-7, with D maybe TRBD1 (5 bases). This CDR3 comprises 17 residues. Between the trimmed V and J ends, which lost 5 bases and 0 bases, there was a span of 20 bases. From germline, CDR1 is LNHDA and CDR2 SQIVND (reference sequence). CDR3 protein: CASSELGHTKNSYEQYF. Here the CDR3 DNA reads TGTGCCAGTAGTGAATTAGGACATACTAAGAACTCCTACGAGCAGTACTTC.

This clone was observed a handful of times. The J gene is TRBJ1-2, the V gene TRBV2; 7 bases align to TRBD1. Germline CDR1 is SNHLY and CDR2 is FYNNEI. Trimming cost V 4 bases and J 6 bases; bases outside gene matches: 5. This CDR3 has 13 amino acids. The CDR3 protein is CASSVRQGNGYTF. The CDR3 DNA follows: TGTGCCAGCAGTGTACGACAGGGAAATGGCTACACCTTC.

The chain recombines TRBV7-9 with TRBJ1-2; the match to TRBD1 covers 8 bases. Germline V gives CDR1 SEHNR, CDR2 FQNEAQ (reference sequence). The V and J ends lost 5 bases and 8 bases, in that order; junction bases with no gene match: 7. This CDR3 is built from 13 residues. The DNA for the CDR3 is TGTGCCAGCAGCCCGGACAGGGCGACGGGCTACACCTTC. It translates to CASSPDRATGYTF.

This chain links TRBV29-1 with TRBJ2-1, with 11 positions matching TRBD2. This CDR3 is built from 15 residues. The germline CDR1 and CDR2 sequences are SQVTM and ANQGSEA. V lost 7 bases and J lost 6; bases outside the gene matches: 11. CDR3: CSALLLAGVTNEQFF. CDR3 nucleotides: TGCAGCGCGCTTTTACTAGCGGGAGTTACCAATGAGCAGTTCTTC.

This rearrangement joins TRBV5-6 to TRBJ2-6; 11 bases line up with TRBD2. Germline V gene sequence: CDR1 SGHDT, CDR2 YYEEEE. With 2 bases clipped from V and 4 bases from J, the junction kept 8 bases outside the gene matches. The CDR3 totals 18 residues. The CDR3 region is CASSLSLAGGRGANVLTF. In nucleotides, the CDR3 is TGTGCCAGCAGCTTAAGCCTAGCGGGAGGTCGAGGGGCCAACGTCCTGACTTTC.

The gene calls are TRBV19 and TRBJ2-1, with 7 positions matching TRBD2. The CDR3 extends over 14 amino acids. Germline-derived CDR1 and CDR2 are LNHDA and SQIVND (reference sequence). J lost 8 bases, V lost 3 bases, and 7 bases had no gene match. In DNA form, the CDR3 reads TGTGCCAGTAGTATTCGGCGGGAGTCATATGAGCAGTTCTTC. Translation gives CASSIRRESYEQFF. The full variable domain, in which reference TRBV19 and TRBJ2-1 provide the parts outside the CDR3, is DGGITQSPKYLFRKEGQNVTLSCEQNLNHDAMYWYRQDPGQGLRLIYYSQIVNDFQKGDIAEGYSVSREKKESFPLTVTSAQKNPTAFYLCASSIRRESYEQFFGPGTRLTVL.

As to this clone: In the same sample, other DNA sequences code for this CDR3. This chain uses TRBV18 with TRBJ2-3; 9 bases line up with TRBD1. This CDR3 has 14 amino acids. V was clipped by 3 bases and J by 3 bases; unmatched bases: 1. Germline-derived CDR1 and CDR2 are KGHSH and LQKENI. The DNA of the CDR3 is TGTGCCAGCTCACCGACAGGGGGTACAGATACGCAGTATTTT. It translates to CASSPTGGTDTQYF.

The rearrangement uses TRBV19 and TRBJ1-2; D possibly corresponds to TRBD1 (5 bases). Between the trimmed V and J ends, which lost 4 bases and 2 bases, there was a span of 11 bases. Germline assignment: CDR1 LNHDA and CDR2 SQIVND (reference sequence). The CDR3 spans 14 residues. CDR3 DNA sequence: TGTGCCAGTAGTAGTCCATCAGGGAACTATGGCTACACCTTC. Its protein product is CASSSPSGNYGYTF.

This chain joins TRBV7-6 and TRBJ1-5; D remains unclear. CDR3 size: 13 residues. CDR1 and CDR2 (germline): SGHVS, FNYEAQ. V lost 5 bases and J 5 bases, leaving 10 bases between the germline ends. The CDR3 loop is CASSLTTYQPQHF. CDR3 DNA: TGTGCCAGCAGCCTAACCACGTATCAGCCCCAGCATTTT.

V gene TRBV28 combines with J gene TRBJ1-2; 7 bases fit TRBD1. From germline, CDR1 is MDHEN and CDR2 SYDVKM. This CDR3 region has 14 residues. V trimming: 4 bases; J trimming: 8 bases; junction bases outside the gene matches: 10. The CDR3 here is CASSSSGQLGGYTF. The CDR3 DNA is TGTGCCAGCAGTTCATCGGGACAGTTAGGCGGCTACACCTTC.